In its sample, the clone carrying this T cell receptor beta chain was seen many times. Its cognate antigen is unknown. The source of the sample is a study of metastatic and nonmetastatic thyroid tumors. About the research overall: A comparison of repertoires was made across blood and tumor or nodule tissue from malignant and benign thyroid patients.

Whole-study findings and limits: Versus benign nodules, malignant thyroid tumors reportedly had significantly higher TCR beta diversity, in blood and tumor.

Every patient underwent thyroid surgery untreated. CDR3 size: 11 residues. Germline values: CDR1 LGHNT, CDR2 FRNRAP. Deletions cut 4 bases from V and 3 bases from J, with 3 bases between. Per the authors' pipeline: Clinicopathological groups differed in CDR3, with these differences serving to build a distant-metastasis classifier for papillary thyroid cancer. With MiXCR, TCRdb called clones anew from the PCR reads. These V and J calls originate from TCRdb's pipeline instead of the authors' own analysis. The sample includes approximately 82,000 clones, about an eighth of them seen just once. The sample comprised tumor tissue. The clonotype comes from a female donor with papillary thyroid cancer or a benign thyroid nodule (not recorded which). Some clones in this sample may be carry-over from other donors' samples. This rearrangement joins TRBV12-5 to TRBJ1-1, with no clear D. The CDR3 spells CASGSHTEAFF. As DNA, the CDR3 is TGTGCTAGTGGTTCTCACACTGAAGCTTTCTTT.